What follows are 30 T cell receptor beta chains derived from one specimen sequenced in a study of blood T cell repertoires in COVID-19. Here immunoSEQ multiplex PCR was the method, and the copy in TCRdb shows in-frame clones only, minus some. The data show 90,000 to 95,000 clones, 80% to 90% seen once. Sequencing was carried out using peripheral blood. The source is a woman in her seventies with acute or convalescent COVID-19.

The chain recombines TRBV5-4 with TRBJ1-4, with TRBD1 matching 8 bases. With V trimmed by 3 bases and J by 6 bases, 4 bases remained unmatched. From germline, CDR1 is SGHNT and CDR2 YYREEE (reference sequence). The CDR3 sequence is 14 residues long. CDR3 in amino acids: CASSSTGADEKLFF. The CDR3 bases are TGTGCCAGCAGCTCGACAGGGGCCGATGAAAAACTGTTTTTT.

Regarding this clone: The germline gene is not matched at one end of the junction; a read error may be the cause. The chain links TRBV7-7 to TRBJ2-7; 8 nucleotides match TRBD1. Germline-derived CDR1 and CDR2 are SSHAT and FNYEAQ (reference sequence). The CDR3 totals 15 residues. The CDR3 region has the DNA TGTGCTAGCAGCCCGGGGACAGGCTCGGGCTACGAGCAGTACTTC. Its translation: CASSPGTGSGYEQYF.

The genes are TRBV5-6 and TRBJ2-5; 7 bases line up with TRBD2. The CDR3 runs to 16 residues. Trimming took 4 bases from V and 7 from J; bases not matched to a gene: 16. Germline V gene lookup returns CDR1 SGHDT and CDR2 YYEEEE. The DNA for the CDR3 is TGTGCCAGCAGCCCTATGGGGACGGGGAGGGCAGGGACCCAGTACTTC. Translated, it gives CASSPMGTGRAGTQYF.

Here the CDR3 DNA reads TGTGCCAGCAGCACCAAGATCAGGGAAAGCGTCTGGGCAATCATCAATCAGCCCCAGCATTTT. It encodes CASSTKIRESVWAIINQPQHF. This chain links TRBV21-1 with TRBJ1-5; the table's D call of TRBD1 was not tested on the DNA. TRBV21-1 is a pseudogene. This CDR3 is 21 amino acids long.

This rearrangement joins TRBV29-1 to TRBJ2-7, with D perhaps matching TRBD2 (5 bases). V shed 7 bases and J shed 4 bases, with 26 bases lying between them. CDR1 and CDR2 (germline): SQVTM, ANQGSEA. The CDR3 has 16 amino acids. For the CDR3, the DNA is TGCAGCGCCTGGGTCGTGGGAGTATCCACACCATACGAGCAGTACTTC. Its translation is CSAWVVGVSTPYEQYF.

The chain links TRBV3-1 (or the pseudogene TRBV3-2) to TRBJ2-7, with TRBD2 matching over 7 bases. With V trimmed by 1 base and J by 6 bases, 9 bases remained unmatched. Germline V gene data show CDR1 as LGHDT and CDR2 as YNNKEL (reference sequence). The CDR3 sequence is 15 residues long. The CDR3: CASSQVWGGAGEQYF. The CDR3 coding sequence is TGTGCCAGCAGCCAAGTGTGGGGGGGAGCCGGCGAGCAGTACTTC.

J is TRBJ2-5 and V is TRBV11-2, with 13 bases fitting TRBD2. CDR1 SGHAT and CDR2 FQNNGV come from the germline V gene. J was trimmed by 4 bases and V by 1 base; bases with no gene match: 0. This CDR3 comprises 15 residues. CDR3 DNA sequence: TGTGCCAGCAGCTTAGGACTAGCGGGAGGAGAGACCCAGTACTTC. Translating it yields CASSLGLAGGETQYF.

The chain couples TRBV30 to TRBJ1-1; D remains ambiguous. Germline loops: CDR1 GTSNPN, CDR2 SVGIG (reference sequence). The V end was cut by 0 bases, the J end by 6 bases, with 11 bases between. The CDR3 totals 13 residues. This CDR3 is CAWSVLSNAEAFF. CDR3 DNA: TGTGCCTGGAGTGTATTGAGTAACGCTGAAGCTTTCTTT.

The chain recombines TRBV2 with TRBJ2-7; D ambiguous. This CDR3 contains 11 residues. Germline values: CDR1 SNHLY, CDR2 FYNNEI. Trimming took 5 bases from V and 3 from J, leaving 5 bases between them. Written as DNA, the CDR3 is TGTGCCAGCAGTCCAGTCTACGAGCAGTACTTC. Amino acid sequence: CASSPVYEQYF.

The chain has TRBV18 and TRBJ1-1; D ambiguous. CDR1 is KGHSH, CDR2 LQKENI, per germline. V lost 3 bases to trimming and J lost 2 bases, with 13 bases between them. The length of the CDR3 is 15 residues. The CDR3 protein is CASSPAVPGNTEAFF. The CDR3 bases are TGTGCCAGCTCACCGGCCGTACCAGGAAACACTGAAGCTTTCTTT.

The V gene is TRBV14, the J gene TRBJ2-1; the match to TRBD2 covers 10 bases. Trimming at V came to 6 bases and at J to 10 bases, leaving 6 bases not matched to a gene. Germline CDR1 reads SGHDN; CDR2 reads FVKESK. The CDR3 totals 13 residues. The CDR3 sequence is CASSSIAGGEQFF. In DNA form, the CDR3 reads TGTGCCAGCAGTAGTATAGCGGGGGGAGAGCAGTTCTTC.

The CDR3 coding sequence is TGTGCCAGCAGCTCAGGGACATCTGACTATGGCTACACCTTC. The encoded protein is CASSSGTSDYGYTF. The gene calls are TRBV21-1 and TRBJ1-2; TRBD1 is taken as the D call from the table, unchecked against the DNA. TRBV21-1 is shown as a pseudogene. CDR3 length: 14 amino acids.

This clone was seen only a few times. This sequence joins TRBV2 and TRBJ1-2, with D unclear. Germline values: CDR1 SNHLY, CDR2 FYNNEI. Trimming pared 3 bases from V and 4 bases from J, leaving 12 bases between. This CDR3 region has 14 residues. CDR3 coding DNA: TGTGCCAGCAGTGATTGGGCTTCGGCCTATGGCTACACCTTC. Translation gives CASSDWASAYGYTF. The variable domain in full, completed from reference TRBV2 and TRBJ1-2, reads EPEVTQTPSHQVTQMGQEVILRCVPISNHLYFYWYRQILGQKVEFLVSFYNNEISEKSEIFDDQFSVERPDGSNFTLKIRSTKLEDSAMYFCASSDWASAYGYTFGSGTRLTVV.

This clone appeared a few times. The chain joins TRBV5-1 to TRBJ1-1; TRBD1 matches at 8 bases. This CDR3 has 15 amino acids. Germline loops: CDR1 SGHRS, CDR2 YFSETQ. Trimming took 0 bases from V and 1 from J; bases not matched to a gene: 2. In DNA form, the CDR3 reads TGCGCCAGCAGCTTGGTAACAGGGGGGAACACTGAAGCTTTCTTT. Translating it yields CASSLVTGGNTEAFF.

The chain couples TRBV19 to TRBJ1-1, with D unclear. The length of the CDR3 is 14 residues. V was clipped by 3 bases and J by 4 bases, with 12 bases between them. CDR1 and CDR2 from the germline V gene are LNHDA and SQIVND (reference sequence). Written as DNA, the CDR3 is TGTGCCAGTAGTATGTTGGGAGAGGGCACTGAAGCTTTCTTT. This gives the protein CASSMLGEGTEAFF.

The V call is TRBV30, the J call TRBJ2-3; 9 nucleotides match TRBD1. The V and J ends lost 5 bases and 6 bases, in that order; junction bases with no gene match: 9. The CDR3 covers 14 residues. Germline V CDR1 and CDR2: GTSNPN, SVGIG (reference sequence). The CDR3 protein is CAWGQGLIFDTQYF. The CDR3 region has the DNA TGTGCCTGGGGACAGGGGTTGATATTCGATACGCAGTATTTT.

The chain couples TRBV5-5 to TRBJ2-1; D ambiguous. CDR3 length: 16 residues. Germline V gene data show CDR1 as SGHKS and CDR2 as YYEKEE (reference sequence). V lost 0 bases and J 0 bases, leaving 10 bases between the germline ends. The DNA of the CDR3 is TGTGCCAGCAGCTTGGCAGCAGGCAACTCCTACAATGAGCAGTTCTTC. As protein: CASSLAAGNSYNEQFF. Complete variable domain (other parts from reference TRBV5-5 and TRBJ2-1): DAGVTQSPTHLIKTRGQQVTLRCSPISGHKSVSWYQQVLGQGPQFIFQYYEKEERGRGNFPDRFSARQFPNYSSELNVNALLLGDSALYLCASSLAAGNSYNEQFFGPGTRLTVL.

The chain carries TRBV4-1 and TRBJ1-2, with TRBD1 as a possible D gene (6 bases). Germline lookup yields CDR1 MGHRA and CDR2 YSYEKL. Trimming stripped 0 bases from V and 8 bases from J, with 16 bases between. CDR3 length: 15 residues. DNA for the CDR3: TGCGCCAGCAGCCAAGATTCAGGGGACGATTACGGCTACACCTTC. This codes for CASSQDSGDDYGYTF.

The gene calls are TRBV28 and TRBJ1-1; D not resolved. Trimming removed 3 bases from V and 7 bases from J, with 9 bases in between. The germline V gene has CDR1 MDHEN and CDR2 SYDVKM. The CDR3 loop spans 12 amino acids. The CDR3 is CASSLPQVEAFF. The CDR3 nucleotides are TGTGCCAGCAGTTTGCCTCAGGTTGAAGCTTTCTTT.

V usage is TRBV4-2 and J usage is TRBJ2-3; D unclear. Germline V CDR1 and CDR2: LGHNA, YNFKEQ. This CDR3 has 14 amino acids. V lost 0 bases and J 5 bases, leaving 9 bases between the germline ends. The CDR3 here is CASSQELAVDTQYF. Written as DNA, the CDR3 is TGTGCCAGCAGCCAAGAATTAGCTGTAGATACGCAGTATTTT.

This clone is a singleton in its sample. This sequence joins TRBV4-1 and TRBJ2-1; 12 bases map to TRBD2. V was pared by 1 base and J by 10 bases, with 11 bases of the junction left unmatched. Germline values: CDR1 MGHRA, CDR2 YSYEKL. This CDR3 has 17 residues. The CDR3 region is CASSQVLASGRVGEQFF. The CDR3 coding sequence is TGCGCCAGCAGCCAAGTTCTGGCTAGCGGGAGGGTGGGCGAGCAGTTCTTC.

The CDR3 DNA sequence: TGCAGTGCTAGTTGGTCGGGAAGACTCACAGATACGCAGTATTTT. This encodes CSASWSGRLTDTQYF. This chain uses TRBV20-1 with TRBJ2-3; D might be TRBD2 (5 bases). The CDR3 consists of 15 residues. V was shortened by 3 bases and J by 2 bases, with 15 bases between the two germline ends. Germline CDR1 is DFQATT and CDR2 is SNEGSKA (reference sequence).

This clone was picked up one time. J is TRBJ1-4 and V is TRBV6-5; a weak D match, TRBD1 (5 bases). The CDR3 runs 13 residues. Germline values: CDR1 MNHEY, CDR2 SVGAGI. V shed 6 bases and J shed 6 bases, with 11 bases lying between them. The CDR3 nucleotides read TGTGCCAGCAGCGTGGGGGGTGATGAAAAACTGTTTTTT. It is translated as CASSVGGDEKLFF.

The J gene is TRBJ2-2, the V gene TRBV28; 9 bases map to TRBD2. Germline CDR1 MDHEN, CDR2 SYDVKM. J lost 0 bases, V lost 6 bases, and 11 bases had no gene match. The CDR3 contains 18 residues. The CDR3 reads CASSLPGLAGSNTGELFF. The CDR3 region has the DNA TGTGCCAGCAGCCTCCCGGGGCTAGCGGGATCGAACACCGGGGAGCTGTTTTTT.

The V and J genes are TRBV28 and TRBJ2-5; 10 nucleotides align to TRBD1. J gave up 5 bases and V 5 bases, and 8 bases lay outside the gene matches. The CDR3 is made up of 15 amino acids. In germline, CDR1 is MDHEN, CDR2 SYDVKM. The CDR3 spells CASSPGTGARETQYF. In nucleotides, the CDR3 is TGTGCCAGCAGTCCTGGGACAGGGGCGCGGGAGACCCAGTACTTC.

This chain uses TRBV24-1 with TRBJ2-1; 9 bases are a match to TRBD1. CDR1 and CDR2 from the germline V gene are KGHDR and SFDVKD. The CDR3 covers 16 residues. V shed 5 bases and J 4 bases; nucleotides not matched to a gene: 8. CDR3 in DNA: TGTGCCACCAGTGGGGACCGGGACAGGGTTTACAATGAGCAGTTCTTC. Amino acids: CATSGDRDRVYNEQFF.

V and J are TRBV27 and TRBJ1-5; the match to TRBD1 covers 7 bases. V lost 5 bases to trimming and J lost 4 bases; unmatched junction nucleotides: 14. Germline values: CDR1 MNHEY, CDR2 SMNVEV (reference sequence). The length of the CDR3 is 17 residues. CDR3 region: CASSRARLGTENQPQHF. CDR3 DNA: TGTGCCAGCAGTCGGGCTCGGCTAGGGACAGAGAATCAGCCCCAGCATTTT.

This sequence joins TRBV7-2 and TRBJ1-1; D perhaps matches TRBD1 (6 bases). V was clipped by 7 bases and J by 0 bases, with 18 bases between them. Per the germline V gene, CDR1 is SGHTA and CDR2 is FQGNSA. The CDR3 extends over 16 amino acids. The CDR3 DNA sequence: TGTGCCAGCACCATTTACTCGGGACACTTGAACACTGAAGCTTTCTTT. Its translation: CASTIYSGHLNTEAFF.

The gene calls are TRBV11-2 and TRBJ2-5; TRBD2 aligns across 11 bases. The CDR3 is 14 amino acids. V trimming: 1 base; J trimming: 14 bases; junction bases outside the gene matches: 9. Germline V CDR1 and CDR2: SGHAT, FQNNGV. Here the CDR3 DNA reads TGTGCCAGCAGCTTAGGAGGTAGCGGGGGGGCCGGATACTTC. Encoded protein: CASSLGGSGGAGYF.

This chain uses TRBV28 with TRBJ2-1, with 8 bases matching TRBD2. The CDR3 runs 14 residues. Trimming removed 3 bases from V and 10 bases from J; junction bases left unmatched: 8. Germline CDR1 reads MDHEN; CDR2 reads SYDVKM. The CDR3 reads CASSLMSGSFEQFF. DNA of the CDR3: TGTGCCAGCAGTTTGATGAGCGGGAGTTTCGAGCAGTTCTTC.